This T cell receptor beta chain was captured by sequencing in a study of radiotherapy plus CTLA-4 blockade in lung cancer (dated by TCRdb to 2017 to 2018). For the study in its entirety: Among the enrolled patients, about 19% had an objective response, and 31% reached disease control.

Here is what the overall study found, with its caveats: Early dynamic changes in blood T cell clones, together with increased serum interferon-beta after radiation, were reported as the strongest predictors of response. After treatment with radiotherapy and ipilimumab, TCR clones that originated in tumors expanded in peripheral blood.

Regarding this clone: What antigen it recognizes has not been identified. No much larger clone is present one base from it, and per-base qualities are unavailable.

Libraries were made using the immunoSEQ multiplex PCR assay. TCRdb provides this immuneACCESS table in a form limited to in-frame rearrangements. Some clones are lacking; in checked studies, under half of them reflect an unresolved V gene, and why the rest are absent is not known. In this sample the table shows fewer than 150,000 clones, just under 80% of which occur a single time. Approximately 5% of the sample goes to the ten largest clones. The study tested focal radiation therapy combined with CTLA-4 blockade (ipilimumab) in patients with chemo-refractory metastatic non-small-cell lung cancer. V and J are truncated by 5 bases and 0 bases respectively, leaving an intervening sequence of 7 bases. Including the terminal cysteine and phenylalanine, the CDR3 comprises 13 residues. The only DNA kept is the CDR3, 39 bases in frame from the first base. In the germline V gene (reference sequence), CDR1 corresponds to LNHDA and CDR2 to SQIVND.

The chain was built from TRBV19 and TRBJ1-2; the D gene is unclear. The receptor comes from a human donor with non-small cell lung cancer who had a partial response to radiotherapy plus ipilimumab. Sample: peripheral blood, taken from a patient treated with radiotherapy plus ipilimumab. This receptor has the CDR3 CASSGRSNYGYTF. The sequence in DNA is TGTGCCAGTAGTGGCAGGTCTAACTATGGCTACACCTTC. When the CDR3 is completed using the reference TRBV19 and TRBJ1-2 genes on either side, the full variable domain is DGGITQSPKYLFRKEGQNVTLSCEQNLNHDAMYWYRQDPGQGLRLIYYSQIVNDFQKGDIAEGYSVSREKKESFPLTVTSAQKNPTAFYLCASSGRSNYGYTFGSGTRLTVV.